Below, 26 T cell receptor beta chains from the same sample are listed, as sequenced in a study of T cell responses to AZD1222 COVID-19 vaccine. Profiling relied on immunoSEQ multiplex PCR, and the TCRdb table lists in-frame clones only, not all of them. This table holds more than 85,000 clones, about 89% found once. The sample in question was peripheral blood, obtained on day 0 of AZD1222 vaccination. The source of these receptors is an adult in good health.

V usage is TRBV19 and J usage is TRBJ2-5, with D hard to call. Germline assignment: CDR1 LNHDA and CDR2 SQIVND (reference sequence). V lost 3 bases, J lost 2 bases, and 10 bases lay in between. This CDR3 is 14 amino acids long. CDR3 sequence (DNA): TGTGCCAGTAGTATTATTTCCAATCAAGAGACCCAGTACTTC. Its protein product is CASSIISNQETQYF.

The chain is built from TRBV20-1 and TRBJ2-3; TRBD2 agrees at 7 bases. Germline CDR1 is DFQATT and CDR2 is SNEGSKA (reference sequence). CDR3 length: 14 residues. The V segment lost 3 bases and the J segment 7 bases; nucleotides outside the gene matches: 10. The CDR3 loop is CSASPGRVGYTQYF. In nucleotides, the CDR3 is TGCAGTGCTAGTCCGGGGAGGGTCGGTTATACGCAGTATTTT.

The CDR3 here is CASSPAVALGANVLTF. The DNA of the CDR3 is TGTGCCAGTTCCCCCGCAGTGGCTCTTGGGGCCAACGTCCTGACTTTC. The chain employs TRBV19 and TRBJ2-6; D is ambiguous. The germline CDR1 and CDR2 sequences are LNHDA and SQIVND (reference sequence). The ends were cut back, 8 bases at V and 3 bases at J, with 17 bases in the middle. CDR3 length: 16 residues.

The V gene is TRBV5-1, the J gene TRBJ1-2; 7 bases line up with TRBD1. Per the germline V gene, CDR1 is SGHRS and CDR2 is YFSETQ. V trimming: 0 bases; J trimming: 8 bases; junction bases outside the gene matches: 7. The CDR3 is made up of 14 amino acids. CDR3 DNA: TGCGCCAGCAGCTTGGGTGACAGGGTAGGAGGCTACACCTTC. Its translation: CASSLGDRVGGYTF.

The chain's CDR3 is CASRTGGGYTEAFF. Written as DNA, the CDR3 is TGTGCCAGCAGAACAGGGGGCGGGTACACTGAAGCTTTCTTT. The chain combines TRBV6-5 with TRBJ1-1, with 9 nucleotides matching TRBD1. V dropped 6 bases and J dropped 3; count of bases not matched to a gene: 5. Germline V gene data show CDR1 as MNHEY and CDR2 as SVGAGI. The CDR3 length is 14 residues.

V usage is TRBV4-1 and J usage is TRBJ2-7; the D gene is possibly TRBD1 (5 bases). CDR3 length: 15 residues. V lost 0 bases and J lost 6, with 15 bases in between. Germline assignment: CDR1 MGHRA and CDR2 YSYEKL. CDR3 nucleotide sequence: TGCGCCAGCAGCCAAGAATGGGGCCACGGATCCGAGCAGTACTTC. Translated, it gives CASSQEWGHGSEQYF.

The CDR3 spells CASSQVSGMYEQYF. In DNA, the CDR3 is TGCGCCAGCAGCCAAGTCTCAGGGATGTACGAGCAGTACTTC. The gene calls are TRBV4-1 and TRBJ2-7; maybe TRBD1 (5 bases). CDR3 length: 14 amino acids. Germline CDR1 reads MGHRA; CDR2 reads YSYEKL. The germline V and J ends were trimmed by 1 base and 4 bases, with 11 bases remaining between them.

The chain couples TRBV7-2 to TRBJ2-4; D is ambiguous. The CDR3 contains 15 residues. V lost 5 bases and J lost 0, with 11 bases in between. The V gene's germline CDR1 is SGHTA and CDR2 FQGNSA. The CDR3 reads CASSPTPLAKNIQYF. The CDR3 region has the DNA TGTGCCAGCAGCCCGACTCCTTTAGCCAAAAACATTCAGTACTTC.

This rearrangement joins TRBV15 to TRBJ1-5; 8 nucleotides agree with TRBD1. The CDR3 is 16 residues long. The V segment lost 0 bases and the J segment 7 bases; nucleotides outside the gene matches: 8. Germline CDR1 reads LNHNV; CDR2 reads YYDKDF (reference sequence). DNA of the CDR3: TGTGCCACCAGCAGAGATAAGGCAGGGGGCGTACAGCCCCAGCATTTT. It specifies CATSRDKAGGVQPQHF.

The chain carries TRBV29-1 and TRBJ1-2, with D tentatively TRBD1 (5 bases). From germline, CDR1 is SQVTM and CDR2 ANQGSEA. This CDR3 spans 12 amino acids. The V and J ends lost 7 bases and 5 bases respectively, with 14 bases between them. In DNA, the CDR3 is TGCAGCGCTGTAAAACAGGATTATGGCTACACCTTC. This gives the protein CSAVKQDYGYTF.

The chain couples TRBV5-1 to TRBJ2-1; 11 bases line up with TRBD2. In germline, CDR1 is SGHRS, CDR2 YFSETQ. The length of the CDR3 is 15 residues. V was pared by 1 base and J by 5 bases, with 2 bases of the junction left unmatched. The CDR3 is CASSLIAGGDNEQFF. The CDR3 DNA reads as TGCGCCAGCAGCTTGATAGCGGGAGGGGACAATGAGCAGTTCTTC.

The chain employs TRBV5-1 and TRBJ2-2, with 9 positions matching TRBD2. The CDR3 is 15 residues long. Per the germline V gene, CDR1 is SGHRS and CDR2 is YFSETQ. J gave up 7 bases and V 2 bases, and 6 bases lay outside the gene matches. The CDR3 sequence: CASSLSEAGGGELFF. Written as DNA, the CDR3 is TGCGCCAGCAGCTTAAGCGAAGCGGGGGGCGGGGAGCTGTTTTTT.

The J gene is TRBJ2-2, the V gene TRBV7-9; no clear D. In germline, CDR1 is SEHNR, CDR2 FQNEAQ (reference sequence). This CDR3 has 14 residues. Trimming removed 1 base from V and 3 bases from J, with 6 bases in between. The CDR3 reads CASSLGRDTGELFF. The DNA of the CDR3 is TGTGCCAGCAGCTTAGGTCGGGACACCGGGGAGCTGTTTTTT.

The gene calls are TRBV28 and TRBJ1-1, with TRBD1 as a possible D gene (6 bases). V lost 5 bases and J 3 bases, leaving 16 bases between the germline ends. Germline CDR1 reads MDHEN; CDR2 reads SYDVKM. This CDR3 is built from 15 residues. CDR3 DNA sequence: TGTGCCAGCAGTCCCCTCCCCACAGGGCACACTGAAGCTTTCTTT. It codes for CASSPLPTGHTEAFF.

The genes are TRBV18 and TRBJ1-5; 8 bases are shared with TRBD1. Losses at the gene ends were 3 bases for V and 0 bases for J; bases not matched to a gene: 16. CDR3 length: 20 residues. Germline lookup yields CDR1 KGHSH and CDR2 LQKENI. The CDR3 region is CASSPALGQVSNYSNQPQHF. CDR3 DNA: TGTGCCAGCTCACCCGCTTTGGGACAGGTTAGTAATTATAGCAATCAGCCCCAGCATTTT.

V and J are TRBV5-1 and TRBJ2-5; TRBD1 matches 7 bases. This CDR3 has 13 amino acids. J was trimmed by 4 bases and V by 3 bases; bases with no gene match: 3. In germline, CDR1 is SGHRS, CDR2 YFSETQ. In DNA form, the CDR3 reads TGCGCCAGCAGCTCCCGGACAGGAGAGACCCAGTACTTC. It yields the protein CASSSRTGETQYF.

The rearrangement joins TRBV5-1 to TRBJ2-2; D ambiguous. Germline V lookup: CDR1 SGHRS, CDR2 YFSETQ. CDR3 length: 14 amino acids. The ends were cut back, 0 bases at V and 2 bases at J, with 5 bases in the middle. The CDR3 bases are TGCGCCAGCAGCTTGGGACGAAACACCGGGGAGCTGTTTTTT. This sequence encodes CASSLGRNTGELFF.

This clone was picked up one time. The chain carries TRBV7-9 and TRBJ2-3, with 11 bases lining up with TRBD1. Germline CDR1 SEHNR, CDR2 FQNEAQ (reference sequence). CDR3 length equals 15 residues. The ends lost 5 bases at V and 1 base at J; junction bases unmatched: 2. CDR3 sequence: CASSTDRGRTDTQYF. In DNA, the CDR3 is TGTGCCAGCAGCACGGACAGGGGGCGCACAGATACGCAGTATTTT.

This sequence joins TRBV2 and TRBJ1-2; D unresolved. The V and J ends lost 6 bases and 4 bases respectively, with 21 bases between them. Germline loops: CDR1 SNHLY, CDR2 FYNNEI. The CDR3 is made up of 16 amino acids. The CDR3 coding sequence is TGTGCCAGCAGCCAACGACGGTCCCCGGTATCCTATGGCTACACCTTC. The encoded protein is CASSQRRSPVSYGYTF.

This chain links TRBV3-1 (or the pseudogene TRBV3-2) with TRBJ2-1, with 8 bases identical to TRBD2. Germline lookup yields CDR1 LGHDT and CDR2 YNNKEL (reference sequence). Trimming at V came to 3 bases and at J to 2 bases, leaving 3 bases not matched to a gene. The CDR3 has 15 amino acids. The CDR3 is CASSQGLEAYNEQFF. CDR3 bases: TGTGCCAGCAGCCAGGGACTAGAGGCCTACAATGAGCAGTTCTTC.

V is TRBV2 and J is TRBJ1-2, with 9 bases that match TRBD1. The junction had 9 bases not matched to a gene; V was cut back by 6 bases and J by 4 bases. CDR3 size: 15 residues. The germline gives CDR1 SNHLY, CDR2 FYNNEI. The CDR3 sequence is CASSGQGQSSYGYTF. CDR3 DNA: TGTGCCAGCAGCGGACAGGGGCAATCCAGCTATGGCTACACCTTC.

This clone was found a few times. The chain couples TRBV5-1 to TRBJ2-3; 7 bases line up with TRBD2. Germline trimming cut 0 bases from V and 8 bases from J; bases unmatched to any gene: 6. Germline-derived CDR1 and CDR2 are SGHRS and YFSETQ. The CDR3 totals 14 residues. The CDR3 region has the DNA TGCGCCAGCAGCTTGGCACTAGCGAAAGGTACGCAGTATTTT. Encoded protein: CASSLALAKGTQYF.

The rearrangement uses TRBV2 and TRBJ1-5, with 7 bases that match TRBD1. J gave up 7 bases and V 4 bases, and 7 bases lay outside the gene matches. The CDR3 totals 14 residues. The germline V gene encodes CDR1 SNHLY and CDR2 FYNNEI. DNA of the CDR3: TGTGCCAGCAGTGCGACAGGGTCAGGGCAGCCCCAGCATTTT. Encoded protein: CASSATGSGQPQHF.

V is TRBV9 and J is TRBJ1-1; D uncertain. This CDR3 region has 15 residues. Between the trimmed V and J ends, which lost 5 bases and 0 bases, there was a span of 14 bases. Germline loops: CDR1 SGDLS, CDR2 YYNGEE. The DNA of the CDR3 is TGTGCCAGCAGTGGTAAGCCGGGTTTGAACACTGAAGCTTTCTTT. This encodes CASSGKPGLNTEAFF.

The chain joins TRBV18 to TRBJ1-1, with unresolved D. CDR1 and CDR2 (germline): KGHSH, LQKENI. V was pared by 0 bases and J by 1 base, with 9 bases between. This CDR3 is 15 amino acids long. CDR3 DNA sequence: TGTGCCAGCTCACCACCCGGCGGGCCGAACACTGAAGCTTTCTTT. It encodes CASSPPGGPNTEAFF.

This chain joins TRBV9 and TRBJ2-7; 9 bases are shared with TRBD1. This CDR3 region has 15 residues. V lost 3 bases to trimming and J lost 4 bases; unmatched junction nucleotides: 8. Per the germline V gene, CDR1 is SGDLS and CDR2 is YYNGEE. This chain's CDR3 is CASSEAPGQGYEQYF. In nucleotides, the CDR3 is TGTGCCAGCAGCGAAGCCCCGGGACAGGGTTACGAGCAGTACTTC.